Below are 6 T cell receptor beta chains sequenced from a single sample in a study of early stage breast cancer tumors. Only in-frame clones appear in the TCRdb table, and some are missing; sequencing was by immunoSEQ multiplex PCR. Of 50,000 to 75,000 clones listed, more than 60% were seen once; the top ten hold 3% to 4%. The sequencing input was blood. These receptors all come from a person in their twenties or thirties with breast cancer.

The chain joins TRBV7-9 to TRBJ2-1; perhaps TRBD2 as D (5 bases). The CDR3 contains 12 residues. V dropped 1 base and J dropped 8 bases, with 6 bases sitting between them. Germline CDR1 is SEHNR and CDR2 is FQNEAQ (reference sequence). CDR3 sequence reads: CASSLVSDEQFF. In DNA, the CDR3 is TGTGCCAGCAGCTTAGTTAGCGATGAGCAGTTCTTC.

The CDR3 DNA follows: TGTGCCAGTAGTATTTACGACAGCTCTGGAAACACCATATATTTT. Translation: CASSIYDSSGNTIYF. The V gene is TRBV19, the J gene TRBJ1-3, with D perhaps matching TRBD1 (5 bases). Germline V gene data show CDR1 as LNHDA and CDR2 as SQIVND (reference sequence). This CDR3 is built from 15 residues. The germline V and J ends were trimmed by 3 bases and 0 bases, with 9 bases remaining between them.

This chain uses TRBV7-9 with TRBJ2-7; D is perhaps TRBD1 (8 bases). Trimming took 2 bases from V and 5 from J, leaving 10 bases between them. This CDR3 is built from 13 residues. The germline gives CDR1 SEHNR, CDR2 FQNEAQ (reference sequence). The CDR3 protein is CASSLTGGDEQYF. The DNA of the CDR3 is TGTGCCAGCAGCTTAACAGGGGGGGACGAGCAGTACTTC.

Turning to this clone: In the same sample, other DNA sequences code for this CDR3. CDR3 sequence (DNA): TGTGCCAGCAGTTACAGTTCAAATCAGCCCCAGCATTTT. Its protein is CASSYSSNQPQHF. The V and J genes are TRBV6-5 and TRBJ1-5; D ambiguous. V lost 2 bases and J 4 bases, leaving 6 bases between the germline ends. This CDR3 has 13 residues. Germline V gene sequence: CDR1 MNHEY, CDR2 SVGAGI.

In its sample, this clone was seen once. The gene calls are TRBV5-4 and TRBJ1-1; D uncertain. V lost 0 bases and J 5 bases, leaving 11 bases between the germline ends. Germline V gene data show CDR1 as SGHNT and CDR2 as YYREEE (reference sequence). The CDR3 runs to 14 residues. CDR3 nucleotide sequence: TGTGCCAGCAGCTTGGATAGTTCGTTAACTGAAGCTTTCTTT. This gives the protein CASSLDSSLTEAFF.

The chain combines TRBV4-2 with TRBJ1-2, with D perhaps TRBD1 (6 bases). V lost 9 bases and J 8 bases, leaving 22 bases between the germline ends. The CDR3 runs to 14 residues. CDR1 is LGHNA, CDR2 YNFKEQ, per germline. CDR3 region: CASYSLGTPIGYTF. The CDR3 DNA reads TGTGCCAGTTATTCTTTGGGGACACCGATCGGCTACACCTTC.